These 19 T cell receptor beta chains were all obtained from the same sample, sequenced in a study of technical replicates of blood from a few donors listed by TCRdb under 2017. The library was generated by the immunoSEQ multiplex PCR assay. In TCRdb, the immuneACCESS table is reduced to in-frame sequences with V and J assigned. These tables do not hold every clone; where another copy was compared, an unresolved V gene accounts for under half, and the others remain unexplained. Within this sample are under 90,000 clones, with 95% to 98% of them counted one time only. The leading ten clones occupy around 0.15% of the sample. The sample taken for sequencing was T cells isolated from PBMCs. The origin of the receptors is a human donor in good health.

The genes are TRBV4-1 and TRBJ2-7, with D maybe TRBD2 (6 bases). V lost 4 bases and J 5 bases, leaving 18 bases between the germline ends. Germline loops: CDR1 MGHRA, CDR2 YSYEKL. The CDR3 length is 15 residues. The CDR3 sequence is CASSRDEEGRNEQYF. The CDR3 DNA follows: TGCGCCAGCAGCCGAGACGAGGAGGGTCGCAACGAGCAGTACTTC.

This chain joins TRBV6-5 and TRBJ2-1; D gene unclear. CDR3 length: 16 residues. V lost 2 bases, J lost 1 base, and 12 bases lay in between. Germline loops: CDR1 MNHEY, CDR2 SVGAGI. CDR3 sequence (DNA): TGTGCCAGCAGTTACGTATTTACAGCTTCCTACAATGAGCAGTTCTTC. This codes for CASSYVFTASYNEQFF.

This clone was seen only once. This chain uses TRBV28 with TRBJ1-1; D is perhaps TRBD1 (6 bases). Germline-derived CDR1 and CDR2 are MDHEN and SYDVKM. Deletions cut 7 bases from V and 11 bases from J, with 26 bases between. The CDR3 is 15 amino acids. The CDR3 is CASTPRSIQGSWAFF. In DNA, the CDR3 is TGTGCCAGCACCCCACGTTCAATTCAGGGGTCGTGGGCTTTCTTT.

The chain is built from TRBV30 and TRBJ1-5; tentative D call: TRBD1 (5 bases). V was clipped by 5 bases and J by 1 base, with 9 bases between them. Germline CDR1 reads GTSNPN; CDR2 reads SVGIG (reference sequence). The CDR3 extends over 13 amino acids. The DNA of the CDR3 is TGTGCCTGGGCAGGGTCGAGCAATCAGCCCCAGCATTTT. Protein product: CAWAGSSNQPQHF.

The chain employs TRBV9 and TRBJ2-7, with D possibly being TRBD1 (6 bases). Trimming stripped 4 bases from V and 5 bases from J, with 13 bases between. The germline gives CDR1 SGDLS, CDR2 YYNGEE. The CDR3 extends over 13 amino acids. In DNA form, the CDR3 reads TGTGCCAGCAGCTTCCAGGGGTCCCACGAGCAGTACTTC. It yields the protein CASSFQGSHEQYF.

V usage is TRBV7-9 and J usage is TRBJ1-5; 7 bases are a match to TRBD1. Germline CDR1 reads SEHNR; CDR2 reads FQNEAQ (reference sequence). The CDR3 sequence is 14 residues long. The V segment lost 3 bases and the J segment 3 bases; nucleotides outside the gene matches: 2. The CDR3 coding sequence is TGTGCCAGCAGCTTTGGACAGGACAATCAGCCCCAGCATTTT. Translating gives CASSFGQDNQPQHF. Variable domain in full (rest from reference TRBV7-9 and TRBJ1-5): DTGVSQNPRHKITKRGQNVTFRCDPISEHNRLYWYRQTLGQGPEFLTYFQNEAQLEKSRLLSDRFSAERPKGSFSTLEIQRTEQGDSAMYLCASSFGQDNQPQHFGDGTRLSIL.

The rearrangement links TRBV10-2 to TRBJ1-5, with D tentatively TRBD1 (5 bases). The CDR3 sequence is 15 residues long. Deletions cut 3 bases from V and 5 bases from J, with 14 bases between. Germline loops: CDR1 WSHSY, CDR2 SAAADI. DNA of the CDR3: TGCGCCAGCAGTGAATTTGTAACAGGAGATCAGCCCCAGCATTTT. Protein product: CASSEFVTGDQPQHF.

The V and J genes are TRBV7-2 and TRBJ2-1; the D gene is possibly TRBD2 (5 bases). V lost 3 bases and J lost 9, with 9 bases in between. Germline V gene sequence: CDR1 SGHTA, CDR2 FQGNSA. This CDR3 region has 12 residues. CDR3 amino acids: CASSFAGREQFF. CDR3 nucleotides: TGTGCCAGCAGCTTCGCGGGTCGTGAGCAGTTCTTC.

CDR3 loop: CASSFRAQGKLFF. CDR3 nucleotides: TGTGCCAGCAGCTTTCGGGCCCAGGGAAAACTGTTTTTT. The chain couples TRBV5-4 to TRBJ1-4; D possibly corresponds to TRBD1 (5 bases). V lost 2 bases, J lost 10 bases, and 12 bases lay in between. Germline values: CDR1 SGHNT, CDR2 YYREEE (reference sequence). The CDR3 runs to 13 residues. The entire variable domain, with the rest obtained from reference TRBV5-4 and TRBJ1-4, is as follows: ETGVTQSPTHLIKTRGQQVTLRCSSQSGHNTVSWYQQALGQGPQFIFQYYREEENGRGNFPPRFSGLQFPNYSSELNVNALELDDSALYLCASSFRAQGKLFFGSGTQLSVL.

CDR3 DNA sequence: TGTGCCAGCAGCTCCTTACAGGGGGCCTACGAGCAGTACTTC. It codes for CASSSLQGAYEQYF. The chain employs TRBV11-2 and TRBJ2-7; 8 positions match TRBD1. The CDR3 is 14 residues long. V shed 4 bases, J shed 2 bases, and the junction held 4 bases outside the gene matches. Per the germline V gene, CDR1 is SGHAT and CDR2 is FQNNGV.

The chain carries TRBV4-1 and TRBJ1-2, with D maybe TRBD1 (6 bases). V lost 8 bases to trimming and J lost 5 bases, with 12 bases between them. Germline assignment: CDR1 MGHRA and CDR2 YSYEKL. This CDR3 is 12 amino acids long. CDR3 nucleotides: TGCGCCAGCCGAGGGGGATCTTATGGCTACACCTTC. It encodes CASRGGSYGYTF.

The V gene is TRBV7-9, the J gene TRBJ1-1; D is possibly TRBD1 (5 bases). The germline CDR1 and CDR2 sequences are SEHNR and FQNEAQ (reference sequence). Between the trimmed V and J ends, which lost 5 bases and 5 bases, there was a span of 12 bases. CDR3 size: 13 residues. CDR3 DNA: TGTGCCAGCAGCCTACCAGGGAGGACTGAAGCTTTCTTT. Protein: CASSLPGRTEAFF.

The chain recombines TRBV9 with TRBJ1-2, with 8 bases aligning to TRBD1. Per the germline V gene, CDR1 is SGDLS and CDR2 is YYNGEE. The ends lost 4 bases at V and 4 bases at J; junction bases unmatched: 3. The CDR3 is made up of 13 amino acids. The CDR3 DNA reads as TGTGCCAGCAGCTCAACAGGGGGCTATGGCTACACCTTC. Amino acids: CASSSTGGYGYTF.

The rearrangement joins TRBV6-1 to TRBJ2-3; weak D call: TRBD2 (6 bases). Germline lookup yields CDR1 MNHNS and CDR2 SASEGT. V was clipped by 0 bases and J by 2 bases, with 15 bases between them. The CDR3 extends over 17 amino acids. CDR3 in DNA: TGTGCCAGCAGTGAAGCATGGAAGCGGGTGATCACAGATACGCAGTATTTT. Translated, it gives CASSEAWKRVITDTQYF.

This chain connects TRBV28 to TRBJ2-3; 8 bases line up with TRBD2. J gave up 0 bases and V 6 bases, and 2 bases lay outside the gene matches. The V gene's germline CDR1 is MDHEN and CDR2 SYDVKM. This CDR3 has 14 amino acids. This CDR3 reads CASSTSGSTDTQYF. The CDR3 DNA follows: TGTGCCAGCAGCACTAGCGGTAGCACAGATACGCAGTATTTT. The full variable domain, in which reference TRBV28 and TRBJ2-3 provide the parts outside the CDR3, is DVKVTQSSRYLVKRTGEKVFLECVQDMDHENMFWYRQDPGLGLRLIYFSYDVKMKEKGDIPEGYSVSREKKERFSLILESASTNQTSMYLCASSTSGSTDTQYFGPGTRLTVL.

The chain carries TRBV27 and TRBJ2-7; TRBD2 agrees at 8 bases. This CDR3 is 14 amino acids long. V lost 6 bases, J lost 6 bases, and 10 bases stayed unmatched. Germline V gene data show CDR1 as MNHEY and CDR2 as SMNVEV (reference sequence). CDR3 DNA: TGTGCCAGCAGGGAAGCGGGAGAGTCCCTCGAGCAGTACTTC. This encodes CASREAGESLEQYF.

The J gene is TRBJ2-7, the V gene TRBV19; a weak D match, TRBD1 (6 bases). CDR1 and CDR2 (germline): LNHDA, SQIVND (reference sequence). Trimming stripped 3 bases from V and 3 bases from J, with 6 bases between. CDR3 length: 12 amino acids. CDR3 amino acids: CASSMDSYEQYF. The CDR3 DNA reads TGTGCCAGTAGTATGGACAGCTACGAGCAGTACTTC.

The chain employs TRBV5-1 and TRBJ1-5, with D perhaps TRBD1 (5 bases). Germline V gene data show CDR1 as SGHRS and CDR2 as YFSETQ. Trimming pared 0 bases from V and 6 bases from J, leaving 13 bases between. The CDR3 is made up of 15 amino acids. DNA of the CDR3: TGCGCCAGCAGCTTGGGGTGGGGGGAGGGTCAGCCCCAGCATTTT. Translation gives CASSLGWGEGQPQHF.

This chain uses TRBV7-2 with TRBJ2-1; the match to TRBD2 covers 7 bases. This CDR3 has 14 amino acids. Trimming cost V 6 bases and J 8 bases; bases outside gene matches: 10. CDR1 and CDR2 (germline): SGHTA, FQGNSA. CDR3 protein: CASSPGLLNDEQFF. CDR3 nucleotide sequence: TGTGCCAGCAGTCCGGGACTACTTAACGATGAGCAGTTCTTC.